The present T cell receptor (beta chain) was sequenced within a study of T cell responses to AZD1222 COVID-19 vaccine. The method was immunoSEQ multiplex PCR; TCRdb's version includes in-frame clones alone and lacks a portion of them. The data hold over 100,000 clones, with roughly 84% observed a single time. General study findings and limits: Sampled repertoires all dated from after the peak T cell response. The study found Spike-specific TCR breadth and depth rose after two AZD1222 doses. Vaccine-associated CD4 TCRs spanned spike, dominant at 160-218 and 743-854.

There are 19 residues in the CDR3. To note about this clone: The antigen remains undetermined.

The TCR was taken from an adult in good health. The specimen was peripheral blood, collected on day 0 of AZD1222 vaccination. The rearrangement joins TRBV1 to TRBJ2-7; the table's D call TRBD2 went unverified against the DNA. TRBV1 is a known pseudogene. The CDR3 here is CTSSPRTSGPLPRGYEQYF. In DNA form, the CDR3 reads TGCACCAGCAGCCCACGGACTAGCGGACCGCTGCCTCGAGGCTACGAGCAGTACTTC.